There are a few counts of the clone carrying this T cell receptor beta chain. Per the study methods: Scientists estimated how many nucleated cells there were by amplifying reference gene primers. Sequencing used immunoSEQ multiplex PCR; TCRdb keeps in-frame clones, though not all of them. That table supplies the V and J calls and clone size; D and trimming were determined from the DNA. This table has over 120,000 clones, about four fifths appearing once. V gave up 1 base and J gave up 0 bases, with 6 bases separating them. Germline-derived CDR1 and CDR2 are LGHNA and YSLEER. This CDR3 is 15 amino acids long. These data come from a study of blood T cell repertoires in COVID-19. Whole-study context: Samples came from the United States, Italy and Spain, spanning acute and convalescent COVID-19. PBMCs, B-cell-depleted T cells, or T cells provided the cDNA or gDNA that made up the material.

This sequence joins TRBV4-3 and TRBJ1-4; D gene unclear. The sequencing sample was made of peripheral blood. This TCR was sampled from a woman in her fifties or sixties with acute or convalescent COVID-19. The CDR3 sequence is CASSQAQATNEKLFF. The CDR3 DNA sequence: TGCGCCAGCAGCCAAGCTCAGGCAACTAATGAAAAACTGTTTTTT.